Following are 9 T cell receptor beta chains from one sample sequenced in a study of response to subunit inactivated influenza vaccine. TCRdb fed the RT-PCR reads into MiXCR, producing one record per CDR3 protein. The sample has fewer than 400,000 distinct CDR3 sequences, 21% seen once. The sample was PBMCs from blood, taken roughly 20 months after vaccination. These receptors originate from a man aged 50-75 years who received an inactivated influenza vaccine.

This clonotype was recorded many times. The rearrangement links TRBV24-1 to TRBJ2-1; unclear D gene. V gave up 1 base and J gave up 9 bases, with 9 bases separating them. Germline CDR1 KGHDR, CDR2 SFDVKD. The CDR3 is made up of 13 amino acids. The CDR3 bases are TGTGCCACCAGTGATTTCCAGATCGGTGAGCAGTTCTTC. Protein sequence: CATSDFQIGEQFF.

The chain carries TRBV14 and TRBJ2-5; D is undetermined. This CDR3 is 16 amino acids long. V was shortened by 1 base and J by 5 bases, with 17 bases between the two germline ends. Germline CDR1 reads SGHDN; CDR2 reads FVKESK. CDR3 DNA sequence: TGTGCCAGCAGCCAAGGACTGAACTGGATTATTGAGACCCAGTACTTC. This sequence encodes CASSQGLNWIIETQYF.

The chain employs TRBV4-3 and TRBJ1-2, with 8 bases matching TRBD1. The V segment lost 4 bases and the J segment 8 bases; nucleotides outside the gene matches: 9. The CDR3 is made up of 14 amino acids. Looked up from germline, CDR1 is LGHNA and CDR2 is YSLEER. The CDR3 sequence: CASSPSGQGSGYTF. The CDR3 DNA follows: TGCGCCAGCAGCCCTAGCGGACAGGGAAGCGGCTACACCTTC.

The rearrangement uses TRBV20-1 and TRBJ2-1, with TRBD2 matching 9 bases. CDR3 length equals 14 residues. CDR1 DFQATT and CDR2 SNEGSKA come from the germline V gene (reference sequence). J was trimmed by 7 bases and V by 3 bases; bases with no gene match: 7. In nucleotides, the CDR3 is TGCAGTGCTAGTGTGCGGGAGGGCGTTAATGAGCAGTTCTTC. Encoded protein: CSASVREGVNEQFF.

The chain joins TRBV2 to TRBJ1-2; TRBD1 is a possible D gene (6 bases). This CDR3 contains 12 residues. Trimming removed 7 bases at V and 5 bases at J, with 11 bases between. Germline V gene sequence: CDR1 SNHLY, CDR2 FYNNEI. CDR3 protein: CASKRGGYGYTF. The CDR3 DNA follows: TGTGCCAGCAAAAGGGGGGGTTATGGCTACACCTTC.

The V gene is TRBV6-1, the J gene TRBJ2-2; TRBD2 matches at 11 bases. CDR1 and CDR2 (germline): MNHNS, SASEGT. The CDR3 totals 15 residues. Trimming removed 5 bases from V and 8 bases from J; junction bases left unmatched: 7. CDR3 sequence reads: CASSQLAGAGGELFF. In nucleotides, the CDR3 is TGTGCCAGCAGTCAACTAGCGGGGGCCGGGGGGGAGCTGTTTTTT.

This rearrangement joins TRBV10-3 to TRBJ1-5, with D possibly being TRBD1 (5 bases). The CDR3 consists of 14 residues. Trimming took 5 bases from V and 5 from J, leaving 13 bases between them. From germline, CDR1 is ENHRY and CDR2 SYGVKD. The CDR3 spells CAISSRGSDQPQHF. CDR3 sequence (DNA): TGTGCCATCAGTTCTCGGGGGAGCGATCAGCCCCAGCATTTT.

This clonotype has a count of ten or more. The V call is TRBV11-2, the J call TRBJ2-2; D remains ambiguous. Trimming pared 1 base from V and 4 bases from J, leaving 7 bases between. The CDR3 spans 14 residues. CDR1 SGHAT and CDR2 FQNNGV come from the germline V gene. The CDR3 bases are TGTGCCAGCAGCTTAGGGTTTGGCACCGGGGAGCTGTTTTTT. Translating it yields CASSLGFGTGELFF.

The chain combines TRBV28 with TRBJ1-5, with D perhaps matching TRBD1 (5 bases). This CDR3 region has 16 residues. V was clipped by 6 bases and J by 2 bases, with 17 bases between them. Germline V CDR1 and CDR2: MDHEN, SYDVKM. In nucleotides, the CDR3 is TGTGCCAGCAGAGAGAACCGGGACTGGGGCAATCAGCCCCAGCATTTT. Translated, it gives CASRENRDWGNQPQHF.